The rows below give T cell receptor beta chains drawn from one sample of a study of T cell repertoires in cytomegalovirus infection. The antigens for these receptors are not known. TCRdb independently ran MiXCR on the reads; one entry per CDR3 protein. The data show hundreds of thousands of distinct CDR3 sequences, approximately 32% seen once. The sample here was cultured PBMCs, taken from culture after CMV antigen stimulation. These receptors all come from a human donor in good health (CMV status not recorded). Some clones in this sample may be carry-over from other donors' samples. The CDR3 runs from the conserved cysteine through the conserved F or W. A D gene is named only where the DNA matches it firmly. Where a row states a size, it is once, few, many or the class of an expanded clone; other rows omit it.

v_gene,d_gene,j_gene,abundance,CDR3nt,CDR3aa
TRBV4-2,NA,TRBJ1-2,NA,TGTGCCAGCAGCCAAGCAAGGTCCAGAAACCTTAACTATGGCTACACCTTC,CASSQARSRNLNYGYTF
TRBV20-1,NA,TRBJ2-2,few,TGCAGTGCCCCCAGTGGCACCGGGGAGCTGTTTTTT,CSAPSGTGELFF
TRBV7-6,NA,TRBJ2-6,NA,TGTGCCAGCAGCCCTCCTCTCGGCTCTGGGGCCAACGTCCTGACTTTC,CASSPPLGSGANVLTF
TRBV28,NA,TRBJ1-1,NA,TGTGCCAGCAGTCCTCCCTTCAGGGGAGATTATGAAGCTTTCTTT,CASSPPFRGDYEAFF
TRBV30,NA,TRBJ2-2,few,TGTGCCTGGAGTGTGGCATCCACCGGGGAGCTGTTTTTT,CAWSVASTGELFF
TRBV12-3/TRBV12-4,TRBD1,TRBJ1-1,few,TGTGCCAGCAGTGAACCCCGGGACAGAGGAGCTTTCTTT,CASSEPRDRGAFF
TRBV20-1,TRBD2,TRBJ2-1,NA,TGCAGTGTTTTGGGACTAGCGGTCACGGCCTACAATGAGCAGTTCTTC,CSVLGLAVTAYNEQFF
TRBV7-9,NA,TRBJ2-2,NA,TGTGCCAGCAGCTTAGTGGTCAAGGGCGCCGGGGAGCTGTTTTTT,CASSLVVKGAGELFF
TRBV7-8,NA,TRBJ2-1,few,TGTGCCAGCAGCTTAGCCGAGACAGAAAACAATGAGCAGTTCTTC,CASSLAETENNEQFF
TRBV11-2,NA,TRBJ1-1,NA,TGTGCCAGCAGCTTAGATCCCTCGGCTAACACTGAAGCTTTCTTT,CASSLDPSANTEAFF
TRBV7-3,NA,TRBJ1-1,many,TGTGCCAGCAGCCCCAAAGGCGACAGGAACACTGAAGCTTTCTTT,CASSPKGDRNTEAFF
TRBV2,NA,TRBJ2-5,NA,TGTGCCAGCAGGGTTGACCTGCTGGGGGAGACCCAGTACTTC,CASRVDLLGETQYF
TRBV7-3,NA,TRBJ2-1,NA,TGTGCCAGCAGCCCTGGACTGAGCTCCTACAATGAGCGGTTCTTC,CASSPGLSSYNERFF
TRBV10-3,NA,TRBJ1-1,NA,TGTGCCATCAGTGGAGGACAGTTGAACACTGAAGCTTTCTTT,CAISGGQLNTEAFF
TRBV7-9,TRBD1,TRBJ1-6,NA,TGTGCCAGCAGCCCTCGGACAGGGGGCGTATCACCCCTCCACTTT,CASSPRTGGVSPLHF
TRBV7-3,TRBD2,TRBJ2-1,many,TGTGCCAGCAGCTTAGGTAGCCTAGCGGGATACAATGAGCAGTTCTTC,CASSLGSLAGYNEQFF
TRBV12-3/TRBV12-4,TRBD2,TRBJ2-1,NA,TGTGCCAGCAGGCACACTAGCGGGAGGGGCGATGAGCAGTTCTTC,CASRHTSGRGDEQFF
TRBV10-3,NA,TRBJ1-1,NA,TGTGCCATCAGTGAGGAGGGTAGGAACACTGAAGCTTTCTTT,CAISEEGRNTEAFF
TRBV7-3,NA,TRBJ2-2,NA,TGTGCCAGCAGCTTTCGATCGGGACAGAACACCGGGGAGCTGTTTTTT,CASSFRSGQNTGELFF
TRBV6-5,NA,TRBJ1-5,NA,TGTGCCAGCAGTACTAATGATCAGCCCCAGCATTTT,CASSTNDQPQHF
TRBV19,NA,TRBJ1-2,NA,TGTGCCAGTAGGCAGGTTTCTCTTGGCTACACCTTC,CASRQVSLGYTF
TRBV24-1,TRBD2,TRBJ2-2,NA,TGTGCCACCAGTGACCGGGGGGGGGGACTAGCGGGAGTTGCCGGGGAGCTGTTTTTT,CATSDRGGGLAGVAGELFF
TRBV12-3/TRBV12-4,TRBD2,TRBJ2-1,NA,TGTGCCAGCAGTTTACTCCTAGCGGCGGAGCAGTTCTTC,CASSLLLAAEQFF
TRBV6-1,TRBD2,TRBJ2-1,NA,TGTGCCAGCAGTGAAGCGCGGGGGGGGGAGCAGTTCTTC,CASSEARGGEQFF